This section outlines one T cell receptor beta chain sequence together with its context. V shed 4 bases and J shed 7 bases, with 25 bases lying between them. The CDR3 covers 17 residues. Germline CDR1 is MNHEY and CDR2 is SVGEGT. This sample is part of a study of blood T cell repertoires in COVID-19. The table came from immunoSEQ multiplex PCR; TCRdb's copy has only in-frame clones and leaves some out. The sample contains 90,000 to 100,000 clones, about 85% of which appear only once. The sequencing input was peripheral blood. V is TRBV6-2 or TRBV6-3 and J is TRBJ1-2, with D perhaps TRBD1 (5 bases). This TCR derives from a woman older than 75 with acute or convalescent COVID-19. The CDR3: CASSSPSGWGLRSGYTF. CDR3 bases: TGTGCCAGCAGTTCCCCGTCAGGGTGGGGTCTTCGCTCTGGCTACACCTTC.